The clone carrying this T cell receptor beta chain was picked up many times. The antigen remains undetermined. The data belong to a study of T cells in Graves' hyperthyroidism and ophthalmopathy. General observations from the study: Within blood appeared most thyroid clonotypes that had expanded above 0.001.

The diagnoses drew upon clinical symptoms, serum thyroxine and TRAb, thyroid ultrasound and orbital computed tomography. The investigators amplified TCR beta CDR3 regions from RNA transcripts. RT-PCR in the first round (using the HTBI primer set) targeted the TCR CDR3. TCRdb used MiXCR to reprocess the multiplex PCR reads, holding one entry per CDR3 protein. Among approximately 370,000 distinct CDR3 sequences, approximately 15% were seen once, and the ten largest hold 32%. Germline assignment: CDR1 MDHEN and CDR2 SYDVKM. J was trimmed by 6 bases and V by 4 bases; bases with no gene match: 7. This CDR3 spans 14 amino acids.

The chain uses TRBV28 and TRBJ1-2; 8 bases agree with TRBD1. The clonotype was recovered from a woman aged 25 to 39 with Graves' hyperthyroidism. The sample taken for sequencing was blood. CDR3: CASSSSGTGDGYTF. The CDR3 DNA follows: TGTGCCAGCAGTTCTAGCGGGACAGGCGATGGCTACACCTTC.